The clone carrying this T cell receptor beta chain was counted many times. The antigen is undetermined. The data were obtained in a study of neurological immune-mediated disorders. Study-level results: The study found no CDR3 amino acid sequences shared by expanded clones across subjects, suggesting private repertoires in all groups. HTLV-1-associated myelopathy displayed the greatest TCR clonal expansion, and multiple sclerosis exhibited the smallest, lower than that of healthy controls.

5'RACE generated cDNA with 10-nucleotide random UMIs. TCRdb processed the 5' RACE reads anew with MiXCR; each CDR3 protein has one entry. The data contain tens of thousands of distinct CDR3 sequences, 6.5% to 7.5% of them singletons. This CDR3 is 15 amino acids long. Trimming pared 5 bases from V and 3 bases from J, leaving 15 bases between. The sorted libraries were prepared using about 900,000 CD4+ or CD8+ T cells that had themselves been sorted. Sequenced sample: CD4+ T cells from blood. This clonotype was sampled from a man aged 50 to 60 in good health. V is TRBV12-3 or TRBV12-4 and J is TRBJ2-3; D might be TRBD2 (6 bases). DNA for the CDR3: TGTGCCAGCAGTCCCCGGAGGGCGGGGACAGATACGCAGTATTTT. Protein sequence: CASSPRRAGTDTQYF.